This TCR beta chain was identified in a study of regulatory T cells in long-lasting Graves disease. Across the whole study: The study enrolled newly diagnosed Graves' patients on antithyroid drugs under 3 months. Study-wide points: Patients with persistent disease showed a bias toward TRBV28, TRBJ1-2 and TRBJ2-5. Persistent Graves' patients showed a TCR diversity that was lower than that of newly diagnosed ones.

Described time point: newly diagnosed GD, antithyroid drugs for less than 3 months. The authors made the TCR library using RNA they extracted from PBMCs. Each patient gave approximately 8.1 milliliters of EDTA-anticoagulated peripheral blood. This clonotype was recorded at least ten times. The antigen is undetermined. Germline CDR1 and CDR2: SNHLY and FYNNEI. J lost 5 bases, V lost 5 bases, and 3 bases had no gene match. This CDR3 comprises 14 residues. Arm-PCR of CDR3 regions with iRepertoire HTBI primers generated TCR beta libraries. MiXCR, applied by TCRdb to the multiplex PCR reads, yields one record per CDR3 protein. The sample lists about 430,000 distinct CDR3 sequences; about 15% were seen once. The same sample was also used in a study of T cells in Graves' hyperthyroidism and ophthalmopathy.

The sequence came from a woman between 40 and 55 years old with Graves disease. The sample was peripheral blood mononuclear cells (PBMCs), taken at new diagnosis, from a patient treated with antithyroid drugs. The V and J genes are TRBV2 and TRBJ1-5; 10 nucleotides line up with TRBD1. This chain's CDR3 is CASSWDRGDQPQHF. The CDR3 DNA reads as TGTGCCAGCAGTTGGGACAGGGGCGATCAGCCCCAGCATTTT.